This TCR beta chain originates from a study of human T cells and chemical hapten exposure. On the study more broadly: Upper-back patch tests with 0.01% DPC were read at 6 days. Alopecia areata, totalis and universalis patients, mostly female, were included.

During construction of the library, unique molecular identifiers were attached to individual cDNA molecules for quantitative, reproducible TCR counting. TCRdb fed the RACE reads into MiXCR, producing one record per CDR3 protein. This table holds 85,000 to 100,000 distinct CDR3 sequences, 25% to 35% found once. Worth noting for this clonotype: Its matching antigen is unknown.

The CDR3 covers 14 residues. With 6 bases clipped from V and 8 bases from J, the junction kept 9 bases outside the gene matches. Notes on the study in general: Given that the donors had alopecia, their immune response may differ from that seen in healthy people.

Indicated time point: patch test 3, about 24 weeks after DPC sensitization. The treatment is: therapeutic diphenylcyclopropenone sensitization with weekly scalp DPC. The V gene is TRBV12-3 or TRBV12-4, the J gene TRBJ1-2; 10 nucleotides agree with TRBD1. The sequencing used whole blood, collected in connection with sensitization to the hapten diphenylcyclopropenone (DPC). The receptor was derived from a man aged 40-55 years with alopecia areata. Some clones in this sample may be carry-over from other donors' samples. The CDR3 spells CASRRQGAGSGYTF. CDR3 nucleotides: TGTGCCAGCAGGCGACAGGGGGCAGGGTCCGGCTACACCTTC.